This T cell receptor beta chain was retrieved from a study of blood T cell repertoires in COVID-19. Study context: The samples span acute and convalescent COVID-19 from the United States, Italy and Spain.

How the authors handled the data: For nucleated cells, counts were estimated from reference gene primer amplification. Only in-frame clones appear in the TCRdb table, and some are missing; sequencing was by immunoSEQ multiplex PCR. Clone size and the V and J calls come from that table; the DNA yielded D and trimming. The sample comprises about 180,000 clones, less than 90% of which are singletons, and under 10% rests with the top ten. Enrolled during active infection, Seattle patients were then followed longitudinally. This clone was detected a few times. Trimming stripped 6 bases from V and 2 bases from J, with 14 bases between. The germline gives CDR1 SGHAT, CDR2 FQNNGV. This CDR3 is 15 amino acids long.

The clonotype originates from a woman between 65 and 79 years old with COVID-19, enrolled during active disease. The sample taken for sequencing was peripheral blood. V gene TRBV11-2 combines with J gene TRBJ1-3, with a tentative D call TRBD1 (5 bases). DNA of the CDR3: TGTGCCAGCAGGGGGGGGTTTTTGACTGGAAACACCATATATTTT. It codes for CASRGGFLTGNTIYF.